This T cell receptor beta chain was captured by sequencing in a study of blood T cell repertoires in COVID-19. Study-level background: The United States, Italy and Spain provided the acute and convalescent COVID-19 samples. T cells, B-cell-depleted T cells, or PBMCs provided the cDNA or gDNA that served as material.

Clones were sequenced by immunoSEQ multiplex PCR, and TCRdb holds only the in-frame ones, with some missing. The table records about 230,000 clones, approximately 90% of them present only once. The sequenced material came from peripheral blood. The clonotype was recovered from a man in his fifties with COVID-19, enrolled during active disease.

CDR3 in DNA: TGTGCCAGTAGTATAAAAGCGGGCCTTTCCTACGAGCAGTACTTC. Its translation: CASSIKAGLSYEQYF. This chain uses TRBV19 with TRBJ2-7; D perhaps matches TRBD2 (6 bases). This CDR3 is built from 15 residues. CDR1 and CDR2 (germline): LNHDA, SQIVND (reference sequence). Trimming stripped 2 bases from V and 1 base from J, with 12 bases between.